One and the same sample provided the 29 T cell receptor beta chains below, sequenced in a study of blood T cell repertoires in COVID-19. Clones were read by immunoSEQ multiplex PCR, and TCRdb kept only the in-frame ones, dropping some. This table has some 85,000 clones, around 80% appearing once. The sequenced sample consisted of peripheral blood. The receptors were sampled from a woman older than 75 with active or convalescent COVID-19.

The V call is TRBV28, the J call TRBJ2-2; D is possibly TRBD1 (6 bases). The CDR3 is 15 amino acids. Trimming took off 6 bases at V and 6 bases at J, with 17 bases between the two ends. Germline CDR1 is MDHEN and CDR2 is SYDVKM. The CDR3 nucleotides read TGTGCCAGCAGCCAGGGAGACAGGTCCGCCGGGGAGCTGTTTTTT. Translating gives CASSQGDRSAGELFF.

This clone was found once. The V gene is TRBV12-3 or TRBV12-4, the J gene TRBJ1-6; no definite D call. V dropped 3 bases and J dropped 8 bases, with 5 bases sitting between them. This CDR3 contains 12 residues. The CDR3 is CASSFRDSPLHF. The CDR3 DNA follows: TGTGCCAGCAGTTTTCGGGATTCACCCCTCCACTTT.

The rearrangement joins TRBV12-3 or TRBV12-4 to TRBJ2-1; D uncertain. The CDR3 has 13 amino acids. Trimming stripped 1 base from V and 4 bases from J, with 5 bases between. The CDR3 reads CASSLGQYNEQFF. CDR3 DNA sequence: TGTGCCAGCAGTTTAGGGCAGTACAATGAGCAGTTCTTC.

This clone was counted at least ten times. The chain recombines TRBV6-6 with TRBJ1-5; 7 bases are a match to TRBD1. CDR3 size: 12 residues. After removal of 11 bases from V and 9 bases from J, the junction contained 10 bases not matched to a gene. Looked up from germline, CDR1 is MNHNY and CDR2 is SVGAGI (reference sequence). CDR3 sequence (DNA): TGTGCCGCTACCCAGGGGGAAGGGCCCCAGCATTTT. Translated: CAATQGEGPQHF.

This clone appeared a single time. V gene TRBV2 combines with J gene TRBJ2-2, with D possibly being TRBD2 (6 bases). Trimming removed 7 bases at V and 6 bases at J, with 15 bases between. The CDR3 has 14 residues. CDR1 is SNHLY and CDR2 is FYNNEI in the germline V gene. CDR3 loop: CASKGPGVAGELFF. Here the CDR3 DNA reads TGTGCCAGCAAGGGTCCGGGGGTGGCCGGGGAGCTGTTTTTT.

J is TRBJ1-1 and V is TRBV6-4; no clear D. Trimming removed 2 bases at V and 2 bases at J, with 6 bases between. Germline V lookup: CDR1 MRHNA, CDR2 SNTAGT. There are 13 residues in the CDR3. The CDR3 region has the DNA TGTGCCAGCAGTGACCGGGTAAACACTGAAGCTTTCTTT. Translating gives CASSDRVNTEAFF.

The J gene is TRBJ1-4, the V gene TRBV5-6; D remains unclear. V was pared by 4 bases and J by 8 bases, with 12 bases between. The CDR3 extends over 13 amino acids. The germline gives CDR1 SGHDT, CDR2 YYEEEE. The CDR3 loop reads CASSPPSGEKLFF. CDR3 bases: TGTGCCAGCAGCCCCCCCAGTGGCGAAAAACTGTTTTTT.

This clone appeared a single time. The V gene is TRBV3-1 (or the pseudogene TRBV3-2), the J gene TRBJ2-3, with TRBD2 identical over 12 bases. In germline, CDR1 is LGHDT, CDR2 YNNKEL (reference sequence). The CDR3 has 16 amino acids. V shed 4 bases, J shed 3 bases, and the junction held 5 bases outside the gene matches. The CDR3 nucleotides are TGTGCCAGCAGCCGCCCCCTAGCGGGGGGGACAGATACGCAGTATTTT. Protein sequence: CASSRPLAGGTDTQYF.

This clone was found once. This chain joins TRBV3-1 (or the pseudogene TRBV3-2) and TRBJ1-3, with 9 bases matching TRBD1. With V trimmed by 4 bases and J by 4 bases, 5 bases remained unmatched. This CDR3 region has 15 residues. The germline gives CDR1 LGHDT, CDR2 YNNKEL (reference sequence). The CDR3 sequence: CASSLRTGVGNTIYF. The CDR3 bases are TGTGCCAGCAGCCTGCGGACAGGGGTCGGAAACACCATATATTTT.

This chain joins TRBV28 and TRBJ1-2; no clear D gene. Germline CDR1 and CDR2: MDHEN and SYDVKM. This CDR3 is built from 11 residues. Trimming pared 3 bases from V and 6 bases from J, leaving 5 bases between. CDR3 protein: CASSFFDGYTF. The CDR3, as DNA: TGTGCCAGCAGTTTTTTCGATGGCTACACCTTC.

This clone has a single count. The J gene is TRBJ2-1, the V gene TRBV5-6, with TRBD2 as a possible D gene (7 bases). CDR3 length equals 15 residues. Between the trimmed V and J ends, which lost 4 bases and 2 bases, there was a span of 13 bases. The germline CDR1 and CDR2 sequences are SGHDT and YYEEEE. CDR3 region: CASSDGGPTYNEQFF. For the CDR3, the DNA is TGTGCCAGCAGCGACGGGGGGCCGACCTACAATGAGCAGTTCTTC.

This clone has at least ten counts. This chain links TRBV4-3 with TRBJ2-1; the match to TRBD2 covers 7 bases. Per the germline V gene, CDR1 is LGHNA and CDR2 is YSLEER. The CDR3 consists of 15 residues. Trimming took 0 bases from V and 12 from J; bases not matched to a gene: 11. The CDR3 DNA reads TGCGCCAGCAGCCAAGATCAGAGGGCCTTAGCGGGGCAGTTCTTC. This encodes CASSQDQRALAGQFF.

The rearrangement joins TRBV4-2 to TRBJ2-2; 9 bases are a match to TRBD2. Trimming cost V 1 base and J 4 bases; bases outside gene matches: 7. Per germline, CDR1 LGHNA and CDR2 YNFKEQ. This CDR3 has 17 residues. CDR3 nucleotides: TGTGCCAGCAGCCAAGGGGCTAGCGGGGCCCCCACCGGGGAGCTGTTTTTT. This translates into CASSQGASGAPTGELFF.

V and J are TRBV6-5 and TRBJ1-2, with 10 nucleotides matching TRBD1. The CDR3 loop spans 14 amino acids. The germline V gene encodes CDR1 MNHEY and CDR2 SVGAGI. Losses at the gene ends were 1 base for V and 8 bases for J; bases not matched to a gene: 4. The CDR3 nucleotides read TGTGCCAGCAGTTACTGGGACAGGGGCGAAGGCTACACCTTC. This gives the protein CASSYWDRGEGYTF.

The chain carries TRBV5-6 and TRBJ1-2; a possible D gene is TRBD1 (5 bases). This CDR3 spans 16 amino acids. Trimming pared 0 bases from V and 2 bases from J, leaving 14 bases between. CDR1 and CDR2 from the germline V gene are SGHDT and YYEEEE. The CDR3 region is CASSLALRQINYGYTF. The CDR3 DNA sequence: TGTGCCAGCAGCTTGGCCTTGAGACAGATAAACTATGGCTACACCTTC.

The chain links TRBV25-1 to TRBJ1-1, with 8 bases fitting TRBD1. CDR3 length equals 14 residues. Trimming took 6 bases from V and 2 from J; bases not matched to a gene: 5. The germline gives CDR1 MGHDK, CDR2 SYGVNS. Here the CDR3 reads CASRPPGGNTEAFF. The CDR3 nucleotides read TGTGCCAGCAGACCCCCAGGGGGCAACACTGAAGCTTTCTTT.

The CDR3 sequence is CASSLAGTHQETQYF. The CDR3 nucleotides are TGCGCCAGCAGCTTGGCCGGGACTCATCAAGAGACCCAGTACTTC. This sequence joins TRBV5-1 and TRBJ2-5, with a tentative D call TRBD2 (6 bases). The ends were cut back, 0 bases at V and 2 bases at J, with 11 bases in the middle. CDR1 is SGHRS and CDR2 is YFSETQ in the germline V gene. This CDR3 has 15 amino acids.

The rearrangement joins TRBV4-3 to TRBJ1-3; D is perhaps TRBD1 (5 bases). Per the germline V gene, CDR1 is LGHNA and CDR2 is YSLEER. V lost 2 bases and J lost 4, with 12 bases in between. The CDR3 consists of 15 residues. Here the CDR3 reads CASSQSQGGGNTIYF. CDR3 nucleotides: TGCGCCAGCAGCCAATCGCAGGGAGGAGGAAACACCATATATTTT.

This clone appeared a single time. The chain combines TRBV30 with TRBJ2-5; TRBD1 matches at 11 bases. This CDR3 has 13 amino acids. With V trimmed by 5 bases and J by 1 base, 0 bases remained unmatched. Germline CDR1 and CDR2: GTSNPN and SVGIG (reference sequence). The chain's CDR3 is CAWGQGAQETQYF. The DNA for the CDR3 is TGTGCCTGGGGACAGGGGGCCCAAGAGACCCAGTACTTC.

V is TRBV12-5 and J is TRBJ1-5; possible D gene TRBD1, 6 bases. The CDR3 extends over 15 amino acids. V was pared by 0 bases and J by 6 bases, with 12 bases between. Germline CDR1 and CDR2: LGHNT and FRNRAP. The CDR3: CASGLVAQGLQPQHF. The CDR3 coding sequence is TGTGCTAGTGGTTTGGTAGCACAGGGCCTTCAGCCCCAGCATTTT.

This clone came up once. CDR3 nucleotide sequence: TGCGCCAGCAGTCCCTCGGTGTTAATGGCAACTAATGAAAAACTGTTTTTT. Protein sequence: CASSPSVLMATNEKLFF. This chain uses TRBV4-1 with TRBJ1-4; D call uncertain. CDR3 length: 17 residues. V was pared by 6 bases and J by 0 bases, with 17 bases between. Per the germline V gene, CDR1 is MGHRA and CDR2 is YSYEKL.

CDR3 residues: CASSQDFEGGNEQFF. CDR3 in DNA: TGTGCCAGCAGCCAAGACTTCGAGGGTGGCAATGAGCAGTTCTTC. The chain joins TRBV3-1 (or the pseudogene TRBV3-2) to TRBJ2-1, with a possible D match to TRBD2 (5 bases). Per the germline V gene, CDR1 is LGHDT and CDR2 is YNNKEL (reference sequence). The ends were cut back, 0 bases at V and 6 bases at J, with 12 bases in the middle. There are 15 residues in the CDR3.

This clone was counted only a few times. The chain links TRBV6-5 to TRBJ2-3, with 11 bases lining up with TRBD2. This CDR3 is 16 amino acids long. Germline CDR1 is MNHEY and CDR2 is SVGAGI. J was trimmed by 2 bases and V by 4 bases; bases with no gene match: 5. The CDR3 here is CASSWSTSGATDTQYF. The DNA for the CDR3 is TGTGCCAGCAGTTGGTCGACTAGCGGGGCCACAGATACGCAGTATTTT.

The chain uses TRBV15 and TRBJ1-6; D is unresolved. The V end was cut by 5 bases, the J end by 6 bases, with 17 bases between. CDR1 and CDR2 (germline): LNHNV, YYDKDF (reference sequence). The CDR3 loop spans 16 amino acids. The CDR3, as DNA: TGTGCCACCAGCCCCTTATTGGGCGTGCTTAATTCACCCCTCCACTTT. The encoded protein is CATSPLLGVLNSPLHF.

This clone appeared once. The J gene is TRBJ1-1, the V gene TRBV7-2; possible D gene TRBD1, 6 bases. The V and J ends lost 3 bases and 6 bases respectively, with 14 bases between them. Germline V lookup: CDR1 SGHTA, CDR2 FQGNSA. The CDR3 covers 14 residues. The CDR3 DNA sequence: TGTGCCAGCAGCTTCCGGGACACGTCGCCTGAAGCTTTCTTT. Its protein product is CASSFRDTSPEAFF.

This chain uses TRBV7-8 with TRBJ2-4, with D maybe TRBD1 (5 bases). Trimming removed 0 bases at V and 0 bases at J, with 12 bases between. The CDR3 runs to 17 residues. Germline CDR1 SGHVS, CDR2 FQNEAQ. CDR3: CASSLATRAQAKNIQYF. The CDR3 bases are TGTGCCAGCAGCTTAGCGACCAGGGCTCAAGCCAAAAACATTCAGTACTTC.

V gene TRBV3-1 (or the pseudogene TRBV3-2) combines with J gene TRBJ2-7, with 12 positions matching TRBD2. V dropped 1 base and J dropped 2; count of bases not matched to a gene: 6. Germline CDR1 reads LGHDT; CDR2 reads YNNKEL (reference sequence). The CDR3 has 17 residues. In nucleotides, the CDR3 is TGTGCCAGCAGCCAAGTAGCTAGCGGGGGGGGTCCCTACGAGCAGTACTTC. Its translation: CASSQVASGGGPYEQYF.

The rearrangement links TRBV19 to TRBJ2-7, with 8 bases lining up with TRBD1. The J segment lost 1 base and the V segment lost 4 bases, leaving 6 bases of the junction unmatched. The CDR3 length is 15 residues. CDR1 and CDR2 (germline): LNHDA, SQIVND (reference sequence). The CDR3: CASSKGQGLSYEQYF. DNA of the CDR3: TGTGCCAGTAGTAAAGGACAGGGTTTGTCCTACGAGCAGTACTTC.

This chain uses TRBV6-1 with TRBJ1-6, with TRBD1 identical over 7 bases. The CDR3 covers 10 residues. V trimming: 8 bases; J trimming: 16 bases; junction bases outside the gene matches: 5. Germline V gene lookup returns CDR1 MNHNS and CDR2 SASEGT. CDR3 residues: CASLQGNLHF. For the CDR3, the DNA is TGTGCCAGCTTACAGGGGAATCTCCACTTT.